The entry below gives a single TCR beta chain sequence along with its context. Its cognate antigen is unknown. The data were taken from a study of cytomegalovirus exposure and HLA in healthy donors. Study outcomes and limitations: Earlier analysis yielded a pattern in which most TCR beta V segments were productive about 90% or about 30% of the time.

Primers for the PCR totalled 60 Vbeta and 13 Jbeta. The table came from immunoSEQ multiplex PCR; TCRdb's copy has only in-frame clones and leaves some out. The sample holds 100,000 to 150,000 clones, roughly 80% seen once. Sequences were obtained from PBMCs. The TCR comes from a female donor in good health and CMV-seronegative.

The CDR3 reads CASSIQGNYNSPLHF. The CDR3 DNA sequence: TGTGCCAGCAGCATACAGGGGAACTATAATTCACCCCTCCACTTT. The chain uses TRBV11-2 and TRBJ1-6, with 7 bases lining up with TRBD1. The ends lost 5 bases at V and 3 bases at J; junction bases unmatched: 4. The CDR3 spans 15 residues. CDR1 and CDR2 (germline): SGHAT, FQNNGV.